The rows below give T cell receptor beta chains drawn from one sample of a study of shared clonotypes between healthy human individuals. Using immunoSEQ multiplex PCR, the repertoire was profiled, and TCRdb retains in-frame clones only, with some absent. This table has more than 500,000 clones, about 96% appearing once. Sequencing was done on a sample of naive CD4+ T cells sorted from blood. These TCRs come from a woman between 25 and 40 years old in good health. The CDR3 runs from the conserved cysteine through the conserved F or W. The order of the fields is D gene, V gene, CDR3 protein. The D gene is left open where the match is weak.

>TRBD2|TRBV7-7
CASSFGIVRLAAYEQYF
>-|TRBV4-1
CASSPRHLGRDEQFF
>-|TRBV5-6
CASSPLAGANGGYTF
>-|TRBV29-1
CSVEGVSGYNEQFF
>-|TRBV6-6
CASSTGFSYGYTF
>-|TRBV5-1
CASSLEALGGSTYEQYF
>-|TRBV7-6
CASSSVGFSLNNEQFF
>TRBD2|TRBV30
CAWRLAGAPDTQYF
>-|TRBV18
CASSPVEKHYGYTF
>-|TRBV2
CASSEQGANYGYTF
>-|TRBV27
CASSLGVAPPHNEQFF
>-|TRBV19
CASISRGEDEKLFF
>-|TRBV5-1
CASSLARGRGDEQYF
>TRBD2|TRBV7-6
CASSLKGLAGTGELFF